This T cell receptor beta chain is from a study of OX40 agonist ivuxolimab in advanced cancers. Study-level points and caveats: Partial responders treated at 0.1-3.0 mg/kg exhibited clonal expansion among the lowest measured. The CD4+ and CD8+ T cells in the blood had expanded clonally by week 6 at 0.1 to 3.0 mg/kg.

This clone was observed once. The antigen is unknown. Some clones are missing from TCRdb's copy, which holds only in-frame ones; the method was immunoSEQ multiplex PCR. Of under 85,000 clones listed, 85% are singletons. The CDR3 covers 17 residues. Trimming removed 5 bases from V and 0 bases from J; junction bases left unmatched: 11. CDR1 and CDR2 (germline): SGHVS, FQNEAQ. Source: CD4+ or CD8+ T cells sorted from blood, taken in a trial of the OX40 agonist ivuxolimab. The chain is built from TRBV7-8 and TRBJ2-3, with TRBD2 matching over 7 bases. This TCR came from an adult with an advanced solid tumor such as melanoma, head and neck, liver or kidney cancer. CDR3 bases: TGTGCCAGCAGCGGCCGGCGGGAGACCCCTAGCACAGATACGCAGTATTTT. The encoded protein is CASSGRRETPSTDTQYF.